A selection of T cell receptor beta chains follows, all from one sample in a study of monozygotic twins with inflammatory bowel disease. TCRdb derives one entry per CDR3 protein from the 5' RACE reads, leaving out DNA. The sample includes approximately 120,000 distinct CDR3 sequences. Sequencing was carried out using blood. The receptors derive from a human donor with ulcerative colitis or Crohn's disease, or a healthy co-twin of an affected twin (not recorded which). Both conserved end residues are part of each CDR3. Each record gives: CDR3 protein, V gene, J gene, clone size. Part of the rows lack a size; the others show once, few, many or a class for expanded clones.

CDR3: CASSLAGALGTGELFF
V: TRBV5-1
J: TRBJ2-2
size: NA

CDR3: CASSMGPDRLQPQHF
V: TRBV2
J: TRBJ1-5
size: NA

CDR3: CASSAHFRSSYEQYF
V: TRBV2
J: TRBJ2-7
size: NA

CDR3: CASSLGLAGGTTDTQYF
V: TRBV7-2
J: TRBJ2-3
size: NA

CDR3: CASSEYSTGSGKNEQFF
V: TRBV25-1
J: TRBJ2-1
size: NA

CDR3: CASKRSSTDTQYF
V: TRBV5-1
J: TRBJ2-3
size: NA

CDR3: CASSYSPLAEGGTGELFF
V: TRBV5-1
J: TRBJ2-2
size: NA

CDR3: CSASIPVGTSGITGELFF
V: TRBV20-1
J: TRBJ2-2
size: NA

CDR3: CASSEPGRGYGYTF
V: TRBV25-1
J: TRBJ1-2
size: NA

CDR3: CASSLAPWAGATDTQYF
V: TRBV5-6
J: TRBJ2-3
size: NA

CDR3: CASSAQYTGVRNEAFF
V: TRBV9
J: TRBJ1-1
size: NA

CDR3: CASSWDRSSYNEQFF
V: TRBV27
J: TRBJ2-1
size: NA

CDR3: CASSTYGLESETQYF
V: TRBV5-1
J: TRBJ2-5
size: NA

CDR3: CATSPGPGLAGQNEQFF
V: TRBV15
J: TRBJ2-1
size: NA

CDR3: CASSLVQGADSPLHF
V: TRBV5-1
J: TRBJ1-6
size: NA

CDR3: CASSKTGKAENTIYF
V: TRBV5-1
J: TRBJ1-3
size: NA

CDR3: CASRAGAATSYNSPLHF
V: TRBV6-1
J: TRBJ1-6
size: NA

CDR3: CATSDFDRGQETQYF
V: TRBV24-1
J: TRBJ2-5
size: NA

CDR3: CSARYLGNTDTQYF
V: TRBV20-1
J: TRBJ2-3
size: NA

CDR3: CASSFGGASYEQFF
V: TRBV12-3/TRBV12-4
J: TRBJ2-1
size: NA

CDR3: CASSSFARQGRDEQYF
V: TRBV5-6
J: TRBJ2-7
size: NA

CDR3: CASSLDRAGELFF
V: TRBV4-2
J: TRBJ2-2
size: NA

CDR3: CASTRISGNTIYF
V: TRBV12-3/TRBV12-4
J: TRBJ1-3
size: NA

CDR3: CASSLFPGVGGETQYF
V: TRBV7-9
J: TRBJ2-5
size: NA

CDR3: CASSLWTNSNQPQHF
V: TRBV7-2
J: TRBJ1-5
size: NA

CDR3: CASSQEGDSKGNNEQFF
V: TRBV4-1
J: TRBJ2-1
size: NA

CDR3: CASSFGQGSTDTQYF
V: TRBV7-2
J: TRBJ2-3
size: NA

CDR3: CASSLQRGGFEQYF
V: TRBV27
J: TRBJ2-7
size: NA

CDR3: CASSPFVGEPQETQYF
V: TRBV5-1
J: TRBJ2-5
size: NA

CDR3: CASSLASGRLTGDYGYTF
V: TRBV7-2
J: TRBJ1-2
size: NA

CDR3: CASRLTSGGAYEQFF
V: TRBV7-2
J: TRBJ2-1
size: NA

CDR3: CASSLASGGDSQFF
V: TRBV5-1
J: TRBJ2-1
size: NA

CDR3: CASRPGQGAIQYF
V: TRBV7-9
J: TRBJ2-4
size: NA

CDR3: CSASFPRGGNEQFF
V: TRBV20-1
J: TRBJ2-1
size: NA

CDR3: CASSEGQDRLQETQYF
V: TRBV2
J: TRBJ2-5
size: medium-sized

CDR3: CAVGDSSSYEQYF
V: TRBV24-1
J: TRBJ2-7
size: NA

CDR3: CSAEVGQPMNTEAFF
V: TRBV20-1
J: TRBJ1-1
size: NA